This T cell receptor beta chain was profiled in a study of beta chain features in type 1 diabetes. As every portion of the isolated RNA was reverse transcribed, the sequencing read expressed TCRB transcripts. Clones were sequenced by immunoSEQ multiplex PCR, and TCRdb holds only the in-frame ones, with some missing. This sample has roughly 160,000 clones, with approximately 8.1% found just once. A sort by CD45RO/CCR7/CD25/CD127/CD95/CD27 yielded CD4+ naive, central memory, regulatory and stem cell-like memory cells. In this sample, this clone turned up a few times. Its antigen is unidentified. Other nucleotide sequences in the sample specify the same CDR3. Points from the study as a whole: The similarity of naive, central memory and Treg TCRB repertoires appeared greater among patients than among healthy donors. All four CD4+ subsets of Type 1 diabetes patients contained TCRB CDR3s that were moderately but significantly shorter. Cells expressing TCR highly could be over-represented by cDNA sequencing. VDJ junctions from type 1 diabetes patients carried fewer insertions and larger deletions.

Germline V lookup: CDR1 SGHNT, CDR2 YYREEE (reference sequence). V lost 2 bases and J lost 7; bases outside the gene matches: 4. The CDR3 has 15 residues. The receptor was derived from a man younger than 35 with type 1 diabetes. The sequencing input was central memory CD4+ T cells from blood. The genes are TRBV5-4 and TRBJ2-1; 12 bases match TRBD2. This chain's CDR3 is CASSFRLAGVNEQFF. CDR3 nucleotide sequence: TGTGCCAGCAGCTTTAGACTAGCGGGAGTAAATGAGCAGTTCTTC.